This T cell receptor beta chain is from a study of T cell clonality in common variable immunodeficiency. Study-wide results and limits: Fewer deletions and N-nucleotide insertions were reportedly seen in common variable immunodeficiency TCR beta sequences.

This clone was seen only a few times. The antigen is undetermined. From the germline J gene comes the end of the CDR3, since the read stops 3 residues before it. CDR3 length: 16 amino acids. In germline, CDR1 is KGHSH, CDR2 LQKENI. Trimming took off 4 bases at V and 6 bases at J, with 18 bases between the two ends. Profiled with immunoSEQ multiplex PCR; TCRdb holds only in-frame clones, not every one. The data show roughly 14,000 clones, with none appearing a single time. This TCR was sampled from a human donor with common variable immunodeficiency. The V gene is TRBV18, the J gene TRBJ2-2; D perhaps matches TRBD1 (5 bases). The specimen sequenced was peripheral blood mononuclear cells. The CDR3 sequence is CASSQGSGPLAGELFF. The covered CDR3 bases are TGTGCCAGCTCACAGGGGTCCGGGCCCTTGGCCGGGGAG.